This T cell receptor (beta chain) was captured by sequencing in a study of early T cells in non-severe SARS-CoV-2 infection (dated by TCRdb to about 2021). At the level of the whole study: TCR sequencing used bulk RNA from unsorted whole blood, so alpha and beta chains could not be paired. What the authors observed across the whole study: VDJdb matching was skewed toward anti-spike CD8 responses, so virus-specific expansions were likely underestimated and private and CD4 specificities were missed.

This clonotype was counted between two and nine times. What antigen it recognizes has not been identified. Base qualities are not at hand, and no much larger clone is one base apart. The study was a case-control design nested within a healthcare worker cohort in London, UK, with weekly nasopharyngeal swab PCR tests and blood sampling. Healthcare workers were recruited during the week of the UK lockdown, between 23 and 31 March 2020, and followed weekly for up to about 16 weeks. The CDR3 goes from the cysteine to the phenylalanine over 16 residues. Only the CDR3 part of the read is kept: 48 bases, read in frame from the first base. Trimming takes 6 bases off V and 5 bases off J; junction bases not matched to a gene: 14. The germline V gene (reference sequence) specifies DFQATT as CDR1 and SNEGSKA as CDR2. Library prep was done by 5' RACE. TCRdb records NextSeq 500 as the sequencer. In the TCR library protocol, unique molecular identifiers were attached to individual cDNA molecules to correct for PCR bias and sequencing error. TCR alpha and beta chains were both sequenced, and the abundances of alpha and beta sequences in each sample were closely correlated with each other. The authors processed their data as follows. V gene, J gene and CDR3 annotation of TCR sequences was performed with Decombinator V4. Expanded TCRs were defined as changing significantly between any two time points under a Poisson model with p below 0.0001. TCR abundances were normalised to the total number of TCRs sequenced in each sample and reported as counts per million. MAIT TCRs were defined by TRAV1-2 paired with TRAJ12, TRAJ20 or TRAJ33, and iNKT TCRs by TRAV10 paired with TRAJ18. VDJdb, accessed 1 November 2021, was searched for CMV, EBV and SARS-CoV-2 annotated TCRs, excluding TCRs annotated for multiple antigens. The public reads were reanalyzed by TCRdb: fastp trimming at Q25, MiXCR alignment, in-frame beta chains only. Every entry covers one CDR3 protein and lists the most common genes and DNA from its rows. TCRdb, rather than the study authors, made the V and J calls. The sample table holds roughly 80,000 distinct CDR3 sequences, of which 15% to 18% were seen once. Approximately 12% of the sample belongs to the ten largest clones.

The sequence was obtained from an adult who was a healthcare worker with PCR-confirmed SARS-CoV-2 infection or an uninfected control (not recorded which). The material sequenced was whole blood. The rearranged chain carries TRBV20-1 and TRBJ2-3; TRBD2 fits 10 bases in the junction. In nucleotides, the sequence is TGCAGTGCCGCACCCCGAGCGGGACTAGCGCGAGATACGCAGTATTTT. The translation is CSAAPRAGLARDTQYF.